Each of the 9 T cell receptor beta chains below was sequenced from the same sample in a study of T cells after posttransplantation cyclophosphamide. Repertoires were generated with immunoSEQ multiplex PCR, while TCRdb's copy carries only in-frame clones and drops some. The sample consists of roughly 70,000 clones, 80% to 95% of them appearing once. Sequenced: PBMCs. The receptors were sampled from a woman aged 25 to 39 in good health and a related stem cell transplant donor.

This rearrangement joins TRBV28 to TRBJ1-2; D call uncertain. V was trimmed by 2 bases and J by 8 bases, leaving 9 bases between them. This CDR3 contains 12 residues. Germline CDR1 and CDR2: MDHEN and SYDVKM. DNA of the CDR3: TGTGCCAGCAGTTTAGGTTCGGGGGGCTACACCTTC. Protein sequence: CASSLGSGGYTF.

The chain recombines TRBV5-1 with TRBJ2-3, with TRBD1 as a possible D gene (6 bases). V was trimmed by 0 bases and J by 1 base, leaving 6 bases between them. This CDR3 spans 14 amino acids. The germline V gene has CDR1 SGHRS and CDR2 YFSETQ. The CDR3 is CASSLEGGTDTQYF. For the CDR3, the DNA is TGCGCCAGCAGCTTGGAGGGGGGCACAGATACGCAGTATTTT.

This clone came up once. This chain links TRBV9 with TRBJ2-1; 12 bases are a match to TRBD2. The CDR3 extends over 15 amino acids. Germline V gene sequence: CDR1 SGDLS, CDR2 YYNGEE. Germline trimming cut 3 bases from V and 2 bases from J; bases unmatched to any gene: 0. CDR3 nucleotide sequence: TGTGCCAGCAGCGGGACTAGCGGGGCCTACAATGAGCAGTTCTTC. The encoded protein is CASSGTSGAYNEQFF.

The V and J genes are TRBV7-3 and TRBJ1-1, with no clear D. V was trimmed by 2 bases and J by 11 bases, leaving 15 bases between them. The V gene's germline CDR1 is SGHTA and CDR2 FQGTGA. CDR3 length: 13 amino acids. Here the CDR3 DNA reads TGTGCCAGCAGCTTAGGAGCCCCTAGGCGGGCTTTCTTT. Protein sequence: CASSLGAPRRAFF.

This chain connects TRBV28 to TRBJ2-4; TRBD2 might be the D (6 bases). CDR1 is MDHEN, CDR2 SYDVKM, per germline. The CDR3 is 13 residues long. The V end lost 6 bases, the J end lost 7 bases, and 13 bases lay between the germline ends. The CDR3: CASRLAGGNIQYF. The CDR3 DNA follows: TGTGCCAGCAGACTAGCTGGTGGGAACATTCAGTACTTC. Full variable domain (outside the CDR3, taken from reference TRBV28 and TRBJ2-4): DVKVTQSSRYLVKRTGEKVFLECVQDMDHENMFWYRQDPGLGLRLIYFSYDVKMKEKGDIPEGYSVSREKKERFSLILESASTNQTSMYLCASRLAGGNIQYFGAGTRLSVL.

This rearrangement joins TRBV28 to TRBJ1-3; TRBD1 aligns across 9 bases. Germline CDR1 and CDR2: MDHEN and SYDVKM. This CDR3 comprises 15 residues. With 6 bases clipped from V and 4 bases from J, the junction kept 7 bases outside the gene matches. CDR3 bases: TGTGCCAGCAGCCCCGTAGGACAGGGGGGAAACACCATATATTTT. It translates to CASSPVGQGGNTIYF.

J is TRBJ1-1 and V is TRBV19; D gene uncertain. This CDR3 is 13 amino acids long. V lost 5 bases and J lost 2, with 9 bases in between. CDR1 LNHDA and CDR2 SQIVND come from the germline V gene (reference sequence). In nucleotides, the CDR3 is TGTGCCAGTAGTTTTCAGGAAAACACTGAAGCTTTCTTT. It encodes CASSFQENTEAFF.

The V gene is TRBV19, the J gene TRBJ1-4; 7 nucleotides agree with TRBD1. Per the germline V gene, CDR1 is LNHDA and CDR2 is SQIVND (reference sequence). The CDR3 length is 17 residues. V lost 7 bases and J lost 0; bases outside the gene matches: 11. CDR3 in amino acids: CASTTQGVFATNEKLFF. In DNA, the CDR3 is TGTGCCAGTACTACCCAGGGGGTTTTTGCAACTAATGAAAAACTGTTTTTT.

CDR3 in DNA: TGTGCCAGCAACGGACTAGCGGGGGGGAATACGCAGTATTTT. Amino acid sequence: CASNGLAGGNTQYF. The rearrangement links TRBV2 to TRBJ2-3, with TRBD2 identical over 15 bases. The CDR3 consists of 14 residues. Per the germline V gene, CDR1 is SNHLY and CDR2 is FYNNEI. Losses at the gene ends were 7 bases for V and 7 bases for J; bases not matched to a gene: 3.